A single sample gave rise to the 5 T cell receptor beta chains below, sequenced in a study of response to subunit inactivated influenza vaccine. TCRdb called the RT-PCR reads again in MiXCR, with one record for every CDR3 protein. The table includes about 800,000 distinct CDR3 sequences, 21% detected once. Sequencing used PBMCs from blood, obtained 4 to 6 days after vaccination. The receptor set was obtained from a man aged 50-59 years who received an inactivated influenza vaccine.

The table lists this clonotype with many counts. This rearrangement joins TRBV12-3 or TRBV12-4 to TRBJ1-3, with D uncertain. V shed 5 bases and J shed 4 bases, with 9 bases lying between them. The CDR3 consists of 13 residues. CDR3 sequence (DNA): TGTGCCAGCAGTCTTCCGACAGGAAACACCATATATTTT. As protein: CASSLPTGNTIYF.

This chain links TRBV12-3 or TRBV12-4 with TRBJ2-5; D tentatively fits TRBD1 or TRBD2 (5 bases each). CDR3 length equals 17 residues. V gave up 5 bases and J gave up 0 bases, with 19 bases separating them. The CDR3 is CASSPRTGTADQETQYF. The CDR3 coding sequence is TGTGCCAGCAGTCCGCGGACCGGGACGGCTGACCAAGAGACCCAGTACTTC.

The chain joins TRBV25-1 to TRBJ2-1; perhaps TRBD2 as D (5 bases). The germline V gene encodes CDR1 MGHDK and CDR2 SYGVNS. Trimming cost V 5 bases and J 2 bases, with 7 bases left between them. This CDR3 is 13 amino acids long. CDR3 loop: CASSTGAYNEQFF. The CDR3 DNA reads TGTGCCAGCAGTACCGGGGCCTACAATGAGCAGTTCTTC.

This clonotype has only a few counts. The J gene is TRBJ2-3, the V gene TRBV29-1; D could derive from TRBD1 or TRBD2 (5 bases each). V lost 8 bases and J 3 bases, leaving 18 bases between the germline ends. The CDR3 sequence is 14 residues long. The germline gives CDR1 SQVTM, CDR2 ANQGSEA. The CDR3 region has the DNA TGCAGCTATACCGGGACGGCAATTACAGATACGCAGTATTTT. Encoded protein: CSYTGTAITDTQYF.

The chain uses TRBV5-1 and TRBJ1-2; 7 bases match TRBD1. Per the germline V gene, CDR1 is SGHRS and CDR2 is YFSETQ. Trimming took 4 bases from V and 3 from J; bases not matched to a gene: 9. The CDR3 has 15 residues. CDR3 coding DNA: TGCGCCAGCAGCAATTCCTTACAGGGGTACTATGGCTACACCTTC. This gives the protein CASSNSLQGYYGYTF.